Sequencing of this T cell receptor beta chain was carried out in a study of T cells after yellow fever vaccination. The ends lost 5 bases at V and 4 bases at J; junction bases unmatched: 5. The CDR3 runs to 13 residues. The V gene's germline CDR1 is DFQATT and CDR2 SNEGSKA (reference sequence). There are a few counts of this clonotype. TCRdb processed the 5' RACE reads anew with MiXCR; each CDR3 protein has one entry. The sample includes 350,000 to 450,000 distinct CDR3 sequences, approximately 19% seen only once; the top ten take roughly 19%. This TCR derives from a man younger than 30 who received the YFV17D yellow fever vaccine. The sample was PBMCs, taken before the yellow fever booster vaccination. The chain employs TRBV20-1 and TRBJ2-5; TRBD2 matches at 9 bases. This CDR3 reads CSAYSGSPETQYF. CDR3 DNA sequence: TGCAGTGCTTATAGCGGGAGCCCAGAGACCCAGTACTTC.